This T cell receptor (beta chain) was sequenced during a study of naive CD8 T cells in extremely preterm neonates (TCRdb year 2017). As for the study more broadly: The study compared the TCRbeta CDR3 repertoires of sorted naive CD8+ T cells among four age groups: extremely preterm neonates, term neonates, young children and adults. The research as a whole found: The proportion of shared CDR3 nucleotide sequences was higher in preterm neonates (around 2.5%) than in term neonates (approximately 0.4%), young children (roughly 0.03%) and adults (roughly 0.01%). Preterm neonates had significantly lower iChao1 richness than all other age groups (p < 0.05) and an even clone distribution, indicating a less rich repertoire. Prospective longitudinal studies of preterm and term neonates were called for by the authors so that T cell development could be tracked within individuals. As limitations, the authors pointed to a small sample size and variable productive template counts among preterm samples. Preterm CDR3s were shorter, with fewer N additions and less junctional trimming, and were closer to germline than those of older groups.

The preterm samples were obtained from several extremely preterm deliveries at about 23-27 weeks of gestation. The study excluded pregnancies involving fetal demise, active maternal HSV infection or known maternal HIV infection. A FACSAria III cell sorter was used to sort live, Annexin V-negative naive CD8+ T cells (CD3+CD8+CD45RA+CCR7+). Each sample yielded between roughly 17,000 and 100,000 sorted naive CD8+ T cells. Preassembled standardized sampling kits were used to collect mixed venous-arterial cord blood. Cord blood was kept at room temperature and processed within 4 hours of collection. Ficoll-Paque density gradient centrifugation of diluted blood was used to isolate mononuclear cells. Mononuclear cells were cryopreserved in about 10% DMSO with about 90% FBS and stored long term at -150°C before sorting. After thawing, the cells were stained with Annexin V and with antibodies against CD3, CD8, CCR7 and CD45RA. The DNeasy Blood and Tissue Kit was used to extract genomic DNA from snap-frozen pellets of sorted cells.

TCRbeta CDR3 regions were amplified from genomic DNA by a two-step, bias-controlled multiplex PCR. The multiplex PCR included primers specific for each TRBV and TRBJ gene segment. The immunoSEQ Assay was used to generate the TCRbeta repertoire data. Turning to the authors' computational methods: To merge closely related sequences, reads went through filtering and clustering using a relative-frequency ratio and a modified nearest-neighbor algorithm. IMGT annotation was the basis for assigning V, D and J genes to CDR3 sequences. Template counts were corrected for PCR amplification bias by normalization and were quantified against synthetic TCR CDR3 analog sequences. Only unique productive sequences, that is, in-frame CDR3 sequences lacking stop codons, were included in the analyses. The immunoSEQ Analyzer software was used to calculate iChao1 richness and clonality, with clonality defined as 1 minus Pielou's evenness. Depending on the Shapiro-Wilk normality results, either Student's t-test or a non-parametric test was run in JMP for statistical testing. TCRdb stores this immuneACCESS table with in-frame sequences only. Part of the clones is absent; in the studies checked, under half of the shortfall reflects unresolved V genes, and no reason is known for the rest. The DNA gave D and trimming, while V, J and clone size come from that table. This sample has about 23,000 clones in its table, and about 91% of those were observed once. 0.7% to 1% of the sample goes to the ten largest clones.

Points on this clone: The clone's antigen remains unknown. Base qualities are not recorded, but no much larger clone differs from it by a single base.

This clonotype was obtained from a boy who was born preterm. Specimen: naive CD8+ T cells from cord blood.

Read as DNA, the sequence is TGCGCCAGCAGCTTGACAGGGGATAGCAATCAGCCCCAGCATTTT. The translation is CASSLTGDSNQPQHF. The rearrangement combines TRBV5-1 with TRBJ1-5; TRBD1 lines up with 7 middle nucleotides. CDR1 and CDR2 (SGHRS, YFSETQ) derive from the germline V gene. The CDR3, cysteine through phenylalanine, is 15 amino acids long. The retained sequence is limited to the CDR3, 45 bases, with the frame set at the first base. V ends up 1 base short and J 0 bases short, with an unmatched junction base count of 1.